In its sample, the clone carrying this TCR beta chain was seen many times. Its antigen is unknown. This entry comes from a study of T cells after posttransplantation cyclophosphamide. The germline CDR1 and CDR2 sequences are LNHDA and SQIVND (reference sequence). There are 15 residues in the CDR3. Trimming removed 0 bases from V and 8 bases from J, with 13 bases in between. Notes on the study in general: Recipient CMV seropositivity and CMV reactivation strongly tracked TRB clonality.

Only in-frame clones appear in the TCRdb table, and some are missing; sequencing was by immunoSEQ multiplex PCR. The sample holds 40,000 or so clones, and no clone turns up only once. Sequenced sample: PBMCs. This sequence was found in a man aged 30 to 39 in good health and a related stem cell transplant donor. The chain couples TRBV19 to TRBJ2-2; no reliable D call. The CDR3 sequence: CASSIEQLSVGELFF. In DNA, the CDR3 is TGTGCCAGTAGTATAGAACAGTTATCGGTTGGGGAGCTGTTTTTT.